The 18 T cell receptor beta chains below were found in one sample sequenced in a study of blood T cells in healthy people across ages. Sample-barcoded 5' priming and a J-beta primer mix drove a second PCR of 7 to 11 cycles. TCRdb passed the 5' RACE reads through MiXCR, listing each CDR3 protein once. Of 1,100,000 or so distinct CDR3 sequences detected, around 45% appear once; the ten largest clones hold over 15%. Sequencing used blood. Receptor source: a woman aged 60-75 years in good health.

The chain carries TRBV28 and TRBJ2-6; D is uncertain. Germline V gives CDR1 MDHEN, CDR2 SYDVKM. CDR3 size: 16 residues. Trimming removed 4 bases from V and 0 bases from J, with 10 bases in between. The CDR3, as DNA: TGTGCCAGCAGTTCCGGAGCTTGCTCTGGGGCCAACGTCCTGACTTTC. This sequence encodes CASSSGACSGANVLTF.

The J gene is TRBJ2-5, the V gene TRBV20-1, with TRBD2 matching 9 bases. The CDR3 covers 14 residues. In germline, CDR1 is DFQATT, CDR2 SNEGSKA (reference sequence). The trim removed 1 base at V and 0 bases at J, leaving 0 bases unmatched. The CDR3 sequence: CSARGLADQETQYF. The CDR3, as DNA: TGCAGTGCTAGAGGACTAGCGGACCAAGAGACCCAGTACTTC.

V is TRBV4-2 and J is TRBJ2-7; 8 bases align to TRBD2. V dropped 3 bases and J dropped 0; count of bases not matched to a gene: 7. This CDR3 contains 16 residues. Germline CDR1 and CDR2: LGHNA and YNFKEQ. The CDR3 DNA reads as TGTGCCAGCAGCCATTCCGGACTAGCAAGCTCCTACGAGCAGTACTTC. This encodes CASSHSGLASSYEQYF.

J is TRBJ1-1 and V is TRBV27; perhaps TRBD1 as D (5 bases). V was cut by 9 bases and J by 4 bases, with 21 bases left in between. Germline V gene lookup returns CDR1 MNHEY and CDR2 SMNVEV (reference sequence). CDR3 length: 15 residues. The CDR3 loop reads CASSPWAGLSTEAFF. The CDR3 DNA reads TGTGCCAGTTCCCCTTGGGCGGGGCTGAGCACTGAAGCTTTCTTT.

The chain carries TRBV6-2 or TRBV6-3 and TRBJ2-3, with 8 positions matching TRBD1. There are 15 residues in the CDR3. Germline V gene data show CDR1 as MNHEY and CDR2 as SVGEGT. After removal of 2 bases from V and 3 bases from J, the junction contained 4 bases not matched to a gene. DNA for the CDR3: TGTGCCAGCAGTTACGCCCAGGGGGCTACAGATACGCAGTATTTT. This gives the protein CASSYAQGATDTQYF.

This clonotype was counted once. The chain has TRBV9 and TRBJ2-1; D is possibly TRBD2 (6 bases). Near its end, the DNA agrees better with TRBJ2-7, so the J call may be wrong. There are 14 residues in the CDR3. The germline V gene encodes CDR1 SGDLS and CDR2 YYNGEE. The CDR3 reads CASSAPVGGNEQYF. The CDR3 DNA follows: TGTGCCAGCAGCGCTCCCGTCGGGGGAAATGAGCAGTACTTC.

This clonotype occurred a few times. The chain joins TRBV6-2 or TRBV6-3 to TRBJ2-7, with D tentatively TRBD1 (6 bases). The CDR3 loop spans 15 amino acids. Germline V lookup: CDR1 MNHEY, CDR2 SVGEGT. Trimming removed 2 bases from V and 3 bases from J, with 14 bases in between. Here the CDR3 DNA reads TGTGCCAGCAGTTACGGGCAGGGGACATTCTACGAGCAGTACTTC. This sequence encodes CASSYGQGTFYEQYF.

This clonotype occurred a few times. This chain joins TRBV21-1 and TRBJ2-7; the table gives TRBD1 as D, unverified against the DNA. The J call could be wrong; TRBJ2-5 is a better fit for the DNA end. TRBV21-1 is termed a pseudogene. The CDR3 length is 15 residues. The CDR3 DNA is TGTGCCAGCAGCATTATCCAGGGCCAGGGGGAGACCCAGTACTTC. The encoded protein is CASSIIQGQGETQYF.

Only a few counts were recorded for this clonotype. This rearrangement joins TRBV14 to TRBJ2-3; perhaps D is TRBD1 or TRBD2 (5 bases each). CDR3 length equals 17 residues. Germline V lookup: CDR1 SGHDN, CDR2 FVKESK. V was cut by 2 bases and J by 7 bases, with 22 bases left in between. The CDR3 DNA sequence: TGTGCCAGCAGCCAAACCGCCTCTGGACGGGGCCGCCATACGCAGTATTTT. Residues: CASSQTASGRGRHTQYF. The variable domain in full, completed from reference TRBV14 and TRBJ2-3, reads EAGVTQFPSHSVIEKGQTVTLRCDPISGHDNLYWYRRVMGKEIKFLLHFVKESKQDESGMPNNRFLAERTGGTYSTLKVQPAELEDSGVYFCASSQTASGRGRHTQYFGPGTRLTVL.

This clonotype has more than one count but fewer than ten. The rearrangement links TRBV7-2 to TRBJ1-5; D gene ambiguous. Trimming removed 2 bases from V and 1 base from J, with 6 bases in between. The CDR3 totals 14 residues. From germline, CDR1 is SGHTA and CDR2 FQGNSA. CDR3 nucleotides: TGTGCCAGCAGCTTAAAACCCAGCAATCAGCCCCAGCATTTT. This codes for CASSLKPSNQPQHF.

This clonotype was seen a few times. The chain is built from TRBV12-3 or TRBV12-4 and TRBJ1-5, with 11 positions matching TRBD1. The V and J ends lost 4 bases and 0 bases, in that order; junction bases with no gene match: 5. The length of the CDR3 is 17 residues. The CDR3 region is CASSSGQGAHSNQPQHF. DNA for the CDR3: TGTGCCAGCAGTTCAGGACAGGGGGCGCATAGCAATCAGCCCCAGCATTTT.

Only a few counts were recorded for this clonotype. The chain uses TRBV7-9 and TRBJ2-1; no clear D gene. CDR1 is SEHNR and CDR2 is FQNEAQ in the germline V gene (reference sequence). This CDR3 spans 12 amino acids. V was shortened by 6 bases and J by 3 bases, with 6 bases between the two germline ends. CDR3 nucleotide sequence: TGTGCCAGCAGGGATCGCTACAATGAGCAGTTCTTC. It translates to CASRDRYNEQFF.

This clonotype was counted a few times. This rearrangement joins TRBV12-3 or TRBV12-4 to TRBJ2-1; D is unresolved. This CDR3 has 12 amino acids. Trimming stripped 6 bases from V and 10 bases from J, with 13 bases between. The CDR3 here is CASSRPRWEQFF. The CDR3 DNA reads TGTGCCAGCAGCCGGCCCCGTTGGGAGCAGTTCTTC.

A few counts support this clonotype. The chain links TRBV30 to TRBJ2-1; D gene uncertain. The DNA matches TRBJ2-7 better at its end, which makes the J call doubtful. The CDR3 spans 11 residues. The V gene's germline CDR1 is GTSNPN and CDR2 SVGIG (reference sequence). This CDR3 reads CAWSVTGEQYF. Here the CDR3 DNA reads TGTGCCTGGAGTGTAACCGGTGAGCAGTACTTC.

The V call is TRBV20-1, the J call TRBJ1-2, with a possible D match to TRBD1 (5 bases). The CDR3 totals 13 residues. The germline gives CDR1 DFQATT, CDR2 SNEGSKA (reference sequence). V was clipped by 6 bases and J by 7 bases, with 18 bases between them. CDR3 DNA sequence: TGCAGTGCCTCAGACCGGGGGTATTTTGGCTACACCTTC. Translated: CSASDRGYFGYTF.

V gene TRBV7-8 combines with J gene TRBJ2-5; D remains unclear. V lost 5 bases and J 1 base, leaving 20 bases between the germline ends. The CDR3 covers 17 residues. Germline V gives CDR1 SGHVS, CDR2 FQNEAQ. CDR3 loop: CASSHLSGRTAQETQYF. The DNA for the CDR3 is TGTGCCAGCAGCCACCTGTCTGGCCGGACGGCCCAAGAGACCCAGTACTTC.

This rearrangement joins TRBV7-8 to TRBJ2-5, with D hard to call. V was shortened by 7 bases and J by 0 bases, with 9 bases between the two germline ends. Germline V gives CDR1 SGHVS, CDR2 FQNEAQ. This CDR3 region has 13 residues. The DNA for the CDR3 is TGTGCCAGCACTGACGGTTACCAAGAGACCCAGTACTTC. This codes for CASTDGYQETQYF.

The chain employs TRBV27 and TRBJ2-5; D is undetermined. V dropped 2 bases and J dropped 2 bases, with 15 bases sitting between them. CDR1 and CDR2 (germline): MNHEY, SMNVEV (reference sequence). This CDR3 comprises 16 residues. DNA for the CDR3: TGTGCCAGCAGTTTACTTCCCGGGTTTAATCAAGAGACCCAGTACTTC. Its protein product is CASSLLPGFNQETQYF.